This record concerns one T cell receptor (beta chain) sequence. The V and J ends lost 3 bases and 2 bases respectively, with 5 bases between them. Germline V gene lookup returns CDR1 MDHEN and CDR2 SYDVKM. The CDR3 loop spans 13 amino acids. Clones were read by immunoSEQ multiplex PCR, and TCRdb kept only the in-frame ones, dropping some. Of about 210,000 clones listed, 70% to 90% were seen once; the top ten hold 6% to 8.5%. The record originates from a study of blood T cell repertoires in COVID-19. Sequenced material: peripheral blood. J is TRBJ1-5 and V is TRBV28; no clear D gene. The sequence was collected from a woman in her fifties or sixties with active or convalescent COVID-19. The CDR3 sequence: CASSFIRNQPQHF. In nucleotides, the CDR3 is TGTGCCAGCAGTTTTATCCGCAATCAGCCCCAGCATTTT.